The source of this TCR beta chain is a study of PD-1 blockade in classical Hodgkin lymphoma. Whole-study results and caveats: Newly diagnosed patients were reported to start with lower TCR diversity than healthy donors.

As concerns this clone: Its antigen is not known.

TCRdb keeps only in-frame clones here, not all; method: immunoSEQ multiplex PCR. The top ten hold roughly 3% of the sample, which has some 30,000 clones, 60% to 85% seen once. Per germline, CDR1 SGHAT and CDR2 FQNNGV. The CDR3 consists of 14 residues. The ends were cut back, 5 bases at V and 7 bases at J, with 15 bases in the middle. All trial patients relapsed after autologous stem cell transplantation. Sequenced here: peripheral blood mononuclear cells (PBMCs), sampled before the second cycle of nivolumab. The chain combines TRBV11-2 with TRBJ2-1, with D perhaps matching TRBD1 or TRBD2 (5 bases each). The TCR originated in a human donor with classical Hodgkin lymphoma. The CDR3 coding sequence is TGTGCCAGCAGCGTCCGGGGCCCGGGGAATGAGCAGTTCTTC. Translated, it gives CASSVRGPGNEQFF.